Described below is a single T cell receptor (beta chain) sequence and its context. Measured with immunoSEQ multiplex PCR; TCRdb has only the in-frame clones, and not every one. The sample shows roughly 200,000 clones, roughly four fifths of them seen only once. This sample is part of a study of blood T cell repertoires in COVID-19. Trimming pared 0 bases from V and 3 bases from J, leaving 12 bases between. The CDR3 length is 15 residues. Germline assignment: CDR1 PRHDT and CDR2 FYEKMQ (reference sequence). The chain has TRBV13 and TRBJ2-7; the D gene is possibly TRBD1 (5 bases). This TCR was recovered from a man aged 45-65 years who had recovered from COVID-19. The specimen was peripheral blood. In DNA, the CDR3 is TGTGCCAGCAGCTTAGGCGAAGGGGCAGGCTACGAGCAGTACTTC. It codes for CASSLGEGAGYEQYF.